The sequence of this TCR beta chain was determined in a study of T cell responses to AZD1222 COVID-19 vaccine. Notes on the study in general: Spike-specific TCR repertoires showed rising breadth and depth after two AZD1222 doses. There were repertoire samples only from the period after the peak T cell response. As reported, nearly half of all spike-specific TCRs target variant regions that are unmutated.

Clones were sequenced by immunoSEQ multiplex PCR, and TCRdb holds only the in-frame ones, with some missing. This sample has fewer than 250,000 clones; approximately 92% occur once, and the top ten carry 1% to 1.5%. Worth noting for this clone: The target antigen is unknown.

V was shortened by 8 bases and J by 2 bases, with 9 bases between the two germline ends. The CDR3 has 12 residues. CDR1 is SNHLY and CDR2 is FYNNEI in the germline V gene. This clonotype was sampled from an adult in good health. Sequencing was performed on peripheral blood, taken on day 0 of AZD1222 vaccination. The V and J genes are TRBV2 and TRBJ2-5; D is uncertain. CDR3 DNA: TGTGCCAGCTTTGGCCGACAAGAGACCCAGTACTTC. Encoded protein: CASFGRQETQYF.